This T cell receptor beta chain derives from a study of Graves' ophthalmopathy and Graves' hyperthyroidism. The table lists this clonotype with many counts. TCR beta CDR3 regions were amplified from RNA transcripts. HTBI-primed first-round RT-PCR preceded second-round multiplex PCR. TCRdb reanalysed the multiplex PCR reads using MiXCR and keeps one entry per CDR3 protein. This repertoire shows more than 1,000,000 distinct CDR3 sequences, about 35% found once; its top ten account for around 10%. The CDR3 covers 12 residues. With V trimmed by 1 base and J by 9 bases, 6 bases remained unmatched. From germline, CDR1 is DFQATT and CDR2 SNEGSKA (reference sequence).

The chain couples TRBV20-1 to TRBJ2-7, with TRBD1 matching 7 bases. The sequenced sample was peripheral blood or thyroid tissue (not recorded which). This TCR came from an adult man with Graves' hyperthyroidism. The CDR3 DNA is TGCAGTGCTAGAGTGGGACAGAGTAGGCAGTACTTC. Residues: CSARVGQSRQYF.